This is a list of T cell receptor beta chains from one sample in a study of T cells in Graves' hyperthyroidism and ophthalmopathy. TCRdb called the multiplex PCR reads again in MiXCR, with one record for every CDR3 protein. There are about 200,000 distinct CDR3 sequences in the sample; about a sixth occur only once, and approximately 56% lies in the top ten. Input material: blood. The receptors derive from a woman between 45 and 65 years old with Graves' hyperthyroidism. Both conserved end residues are part of each CDR3. Fields, in order: D gene, V gene, J gene, clone size, CDR3 length, CDR3 protein, CDR3 DNA. A D gene is named only where the DNA matches it firmly. Not all rows give a size; the values are once, few, many and, for expanded clones, a class.

>.|TRBV7-2|TRBJ1-1|.|15
CASSSPRLMNTEAFF
TGTGCCAGCAGCTCCCCCAGGCTGATGAACACTGAAGCTTTCTTT
>TRBD2|TRBV5-1|TRBJ2-5|few|15
CASSLEASGSKTQYF
TGCGCCAGCAGCTTGGAGGCCAGCGGGAGTAAGACCCAGTACTTC
>.|TRBV7-3|TRBJ2-5|many|18
CASSLLWGKGEGQETQYF
TGTGCCAGCAGCTTATTATGGGGGAAGGGAGAGGGCCAAGAGACCCAGTACTTC
>.|TRBV7-2|TRBJ1-3|many|15
CASSLDSGSGNTIYF
TGTGCCAGCAGCTTAGACTCGGGGTCTGGAAACACCATATATTTT
>.|TRBV19|TRBJ1-3|.|16
CASSSLGFDSGNTIYF
TGTGCCAGTAGTTCCCTGGGATTCGACTCTGGAAACACCATATATTTT
>TRBD1|TRBV19|TRBJ1-6|.|16
CASSMTTGGFNSPLHF
TGTGCCAGTAGTATGACGACAGGGGGCTTTAATTCACCCCTCCACTTT
>TRBD1|TRBV27|TRBJ1-2|many|15
CASSSGQGAYYGYTF
TGTGCCAGCAGTTCAGGACAGGGGGCGTACTATGGCTACACCTTC
>.|TRBV28|TRBJ1-1|many|16
CASSWGFEISNTEAFF
TGTGCCAGCAGTTGGGGATTCGAAATATCGAACACTGAAGCTTTCTTT
>TRBD2|TRBV11-2|TRBJ2-5|many|17
CASSPLTSGARGETQYF
TGTGCCAGCAGCCCACTGACTAGCGGAGCTAGGGGGGAGACCCAGTACTTC
>TRBD2|TRBV11-2|TRBJ2-1|many|15
CASRPLAGDHNEQFF
TGTGCCAGCAGACCTCTAGCGGGAGATCACAATGAGCAGTTCTTC
>.|TRBV12-3/TRBV12-4|TRBJ2-1|many|15
CAANRGGLRGNEQFF
TGTGCCGCCAACCGCGGCGGGCTGCGGGGCAATGAGCAGTTCTTC
>.|TRBV28|TRBJ1-2|many|16
CASSLDWDGENYGYTF
TGTGCCAGCAGCCTTGACTGGGACGGGGAGAACTATGGCTACACCTTC
>TRBD1|TRBV20-1|TRBJ1-2|many|11
CSGGQLNGYTF
TGCAGTGGGGGACAGCTTAATGGCTACACCTTC
>TRBD1|TRBV29-1|TRBJ2-3|many|14
CSVGGQGSTDTQYF
TGCAGCGTGGGGGGACAGGGAAGCACAGATACGCAGTATTTT
>.|TRBV7-9|TRBJ2-7|few|16
CASSPLRGLSTYEQYF
TGTGCCAGCAGCCCCCTGCGAGGGCTGTCTACCTACGAGCAGTACTTC
>TRBD2|TRBV20-1|TRBJ2-3|.|17
CSAYPLRTSGGADTQYF
TGCAGTGCTTACCCATTAAGGACTAGCGGGGGCGCAGATACGCAGTATTTT
>TRBD2|TRBV30|TRBJ2-2|many|15
CAWSEGGYGTGELFF
TGTGCCTGGAGCGAGGGAGGGTATGGTACCGGGGAGCTGTTTTTT
>TRBD1|TRBV7-9|TRBJ2-2|few|15
CASSLPRGQNGELFF
TGTGCCAGCAGCTTACCCAGGGGGCAAAACGGGGAGCTGTTTTTT
>TRBD1|TRBV10-1|TRBJ1-2|many|15
CARKKDRDRGIGYTF
TGCGCCAGAAAAAAAGACCGGGACAGGGGGATTGGCTACACCTTC
>.|TRBV7-3|TRBJ2-2|many|14
CASSLSFRSGELFF
TGTGCCAGCAGCTTATCCTTTAGGAGCGGGGAGCTGTTTTTT
>.|TRBV2|TRBJ2-6|many|18
CASMAPGRGGAGANVLTF
TGTGCCAGCATGGCCCCCGGCAGGGGAGGCGCTGGGGCCAACGTCCTGACTTTC
>TRBD2|TRBV25-1|TRBJ2-1|.|13
CASRTSEYNEQFF
TGTGCCAGCAGGACTAGCGAGTACAATGAGCAGTTCTTC
>.|TRBV7-9|TRBJ1-1|.|11
CASGANTEAFF
TGTGCCTCCGGGGCAAACACTGAAGCTTTCTTT
>TRBD1|TRBV9|TRBJ2-7|.|15
CASSRTGTAFYEQYF
TGTGCCAGCAGCCGTACGGGGACAGCCTTCTACGAGCAGTACTTC
>.|TRBV15|TRBJ2-1|many|15
CATSRRNRDRDEQFF
TGTGCCACCAGCAGAAGGAACAGGGATCGGGATGAGCAGTTCTTC
>TRBD2|TRBV20-1|TRBJ2-1|many|16
CSARRLGGSGYNEQFF
TGCAGTGCTAGACGGCTCGGCGGGAGTGGCTACAATGAGCAGTTCTTC
>.|TRBV6-5|TRBJ2-5|many|14
CASSYGGPQETQYF
TGTGCCAGCAGTTACGGGGGGCCCCAAGAGACCCAGTACTTC
>.|TRBV7-2|TRBJ2-3|.|11
CASSLVNTQYF
TGTGCCAGCAGCTTAGTTAATACGCAGTATTTT
>TRBD1|TRBV10-3|TRBJ1-3|many|16
CAISDRDREIRNTIYF
TGTGCCATCAGTGACCGGGACAGGGAAATAAGAAACACCATATATTTT
>TRBD1|TRBV7-9|TRBJ1-4|many|17
CASSSSYSGTGTEKLFF
TGTGCCAGCAGCTCCTCCTACTCCGGGACAGGGACTGAAAAACTGTTTTTT
>.|TRBV29-1|TRBJ1-1|many|12
CSVDVGRTEAFF
TGCAGCGTTGATGTAGGTAGGACTGAAGCTTTCTTT
>.|TRBV20-1|TRBJ1-5|many|15
CSARDYRGGDQPQHF
TGCAGTGCTAGAGACTACCGGGGGGGAGATCAGCCCCAGCATTTT
>.|TRBV7-9|TRBJ2-7|.|15
CASSAKQGSVDEQYF
TGTGCCAGCAGCGCCAAACAGGGTTCGGTGGACGAGCAGTACTTC
>.|TRBV19|TRBJ2-2|.|14
CASRLDSRSGELFF
TGTGCCAGTAGGTTGGACAGTAGGAGCGGGGAGCTGTTTTTT
>.|TRBV11-2|TRBJ2-2|many|16
CASSLDLNLNTGELFF
TGTGCCAGCAGCTTAGATCTCAACTTAAACACCGGGGAGCTGTTTTTT
>TRBD2|TRBV3-1|TRBJ2-7|many|17
CASSQALGLADIYEQYF
TGTGCCAGCAGCCAAGCCTTAGGACTAGCGGACATCTACGAGCAGTACTTC
>TRBD2|TRBV5-1|TRBJ2-1|few|18
CASSFRDVAGGNGNEQFF
TGCGCCAGCAGCTTCCGGGACGTAGCGGGAGGAAATGGCAATGAGCAGTTCTTC
>TRBD2|TRBV20-1|TRBJ2-1|many|14
CSAPGLGFYNEQFF
TGCAGTGCCCCGGGACTAGGATTCTACAATGAGCAGTTCTTC
>.|TRBV27|TRBJ1-4|few|14
CASRKATTNEKLFF
TGTGCCAGCAGAAAGGCCACAACTAATGAAAAACTGTTTTTT
>.|TRBV15|TRBJ2-7|.|13
CATSGRVTYEQYF
TGTGCCACCAGCGGCAGGGTTACCTACGAGCAGTACTTC
>TRBD2|TRBV10-3|TRBJ2-1|few|15
CAISGSEGGPYEQFF
TGTGCCATCAGTGGATCCGAGGGAGGGCCATATGAGCAGTTCTTC
>TRBD2|TRBV2|TRBJ2-5|many|17
CASSGPGLAGFIQTQYF
TGTGCCAGCAGTGGACCGGGACTAGCGGGATTTATTCAGACCCAGTACTTC
>.|TRBV25-1|TRBJ2-3|.|17
CASSELGRGAEADTQYF
TGTGCCAGCAGTGAATTAGGTCGGGGGGCCGAGGCAGATACGCAGTATTTT
>.|TRBV13|TRBJ1-2|few|13
CASSTGGNYGYTF
TGTGCCAGCAGTACAGGTGGGAACTATGGCTACACCTTC
>.|TRBV6-1|TRBJ1-1|many|13
CASNTIGRTEAFF
TGTGCCAGCAATACCATAGGGAGGACTGAAGCTTTCTTT
>.|TRBV11-2|TRBJ1-5|many|14
CASTPDGGGQPQHF
TGTGCCAGCACCCCCGACGGGGGGGGTCAGCCCCAGCATTTT
>TRBD2|TRBV3-1|TRBJ2-3|.|16
CASSRGTSGSTDTQYF
TGTGCCAGCAGCCGCGGGACTAGCGGGAGCACAGATACGCAGTATTTT
>.|TRBV20-1|TRBJ2-7|few|12
CSATLLGYEQYF
TGCAGTGCTACACTGTTGGGCTACGAGCAGTACTTC
>TRBD2|TRBV12-3/TRBV12-4|TRBJ2-1|many|16
CASSLRTSGSYNEQFF
TGTGCCAGCAGTCTTCGGACTAGCGGGAGCTACAATGAGCAGTTCTTC
>.|TRBV20-1|TRBJ2-7|.|12
CSARGLVSEQYF
TGCAGTGCTAGAGGACTAGTTTCCGAGCAGTACTTC